Listed below are T cell receptor beta chains from one sample, sequenced in a study of radiotherapy plus CTLA-4 blockade in lung cancer. Here immunoSEQ multiplex PCR was the method, and the copy in TCRdb shows in-frame clones only, minus some. The table lists approximately 60,000 clones, around 77% of them singletons. The input for sequencing was peripheral blood, taken from a patient treated with radiotherapy plus ipilimumab. These receptors all stem from a human donor with non-small cell lung cancer who had a complete response to radiotherapy plus ipilimumab. Both conserved end residues are part of each CDR3. The D gene is left open where the match is weak. Where a row states a size, it is once, few, many or the class of an expanded clone; other rows omit it.

clone size	V gene	D gene	J gene	CDR3 protein	CDR3 DNA
-	TRBV6-1	TRBD1	TRBJ2-1	CASSASGGSVDERFF	TGTGCCAGCAGTGCGTCAGGGGGCTCTGTTGATGAGCGGTTCTTC
few	TRBV30	-	TRBJ2-7	CAWSGNNYEQYF	TGTGCCTGGAGTGGGAACAACTACGAGCAGTACTTC
-	TRBV5-1	TRBD2	TRBJ2-1	CASSFSSGTSYNEQFF	TGCGCCAGCAGCTTCTCCAGCGGGACCTCCTACAATGAGCAGTTCTTC
-	TRBV6-5	TRBD1	TRBJ1-6	CASSPGGAYNSPLHF	TGTGCCAGCAGTCCAGGGGGCGCTTATAATTCACCCCTCCACTTT
-	TRBV19	-	TRBJ2-3	CASSLWTSRANTQYF	TGTGCCAGTAGTTTGTGGACCTCCCGGGCAAATACGCAGTATTTT
-	TRBV29-1	-	TRBJ2-7	CSAVSDSPEQYF	TGCAGCGCTGTATCTGACAGTCCCGAGCAGTACTTC
-	TRBV5-6	-	TRBJ1-2	CASTKGLQANYGYTF	TGTGCCAGCACCAAGGGACTGCAAGCTAACTATGGCTACACCTTC
few	TRBV19	-	TRBJ1-5	CASRLERNQPQHF	TGTGCCAGTAGATTAGAGCGCAATCAGCCCCAGCATTTT
-	TRBV5-4	-	TRBJ2-7	CASSSQGRQSSYEQYF	TGTGCCAGCAGCTCTCAGGGAAGACAGAGCTCCTACGAGCAGTACTTC
-	TRBV6-5	-	TRBJ1-2	CASTERGSRGYGYTF	TGTGCCAGCACGGAAAGGGGGTCACGGGGCTATGGCTACACCTTC
-	TRBV5-1	-	TRBJ1-5	CASSPGPRGRSNQPQHF	TGCGCCAGCAGCCCGGGGCCCAGGGGCAGGAGCAATCAGCCCCAGCATTTT
-	TRBV7-2	-	TRBJ2-7	CASSLAGGSSYEQYF	TGTGCCAGCAGCTTAGCAGGGGGGAGCTCCTACGAGCAGTACTTC
-	TRBV2	-	TRBJ1-6	CASSPENSPLHF	TGTGCCAGCAGTCCGGAGAATTCACCCCTCCACTTT
-	TRBV5-1	TRBD2	TRBJ2-1	CATGLAGYNEQFF	TGCGCCACAGGACTAGCGGGATACAATGAGCAGTTCTTC
few	TRBV7-8	TRBD2	TRBJ2-7	CASIKTSGEPYEQYF	TGTGCCAGCATCAAGACTAGCGGGGAGCCATACGAGCAGTACTTC
-	TRBV11-3	TRBD2	TRBJ2-5	CASSLGIAGVQETQYF	TGTGCCAGCAGCTTAGGTATAGCGGGAGTCCAAGAGACCCAGTACTTC
-	TRBV19	-	TRBJ1-4	CASSISTTNEKLFF	TGTGCCAGTAGTATCAGTACAACTAATGAAAAACTGTTTTTT
-	TRBV18	TRBD1	TRBJ2-7	CASSSDRGHEQYF	TGTGCCAGCTCATCCGACAGGGGGCACGAGCAGTACTTC
-	TRBV11-2	-	TRBJ1-1	CASSLEGAVVAEAFF	TGTGCCAGCAGCTTAGAGGGGGCGGTGGTAGCTGAAGCTTTCTTT
once	TRBV2	-	TRBJ2-1	CASKGRAYYNEQFF	TGTGCCAGCAAGGGCAGGGCCTACTACAATGAGCAGTTCTTC
-	TRBV7-2	-	TRBJ2-2	CASTSILSTGELFF	TGTGCCAGCACCTCCATTTTAAGCACCGGGGAGCTGTTTTTT
-	TRBV4-1	TRBD2	TRBJ2-1	CASSQPPGTRTLNEQFF	TGCGCCAGCAGCCAACCCCCCGGGACTAGAACCCTCAATGAGCAGTTCTTC
few	TRBV7-9	TRBD1	TRBJ2-1	CASSLPGQGFSYNEQFF	TGTGCCAGCAGCCTTCCGGGACAGGGGTTTTCCTACAATGAGCAGTTCTTC
-	TRBV10-2	-	TRBJ1-3	CASSHTNTIYF	TGCGCCAGCAGCCACACCAACACCATATATTTT
-	TRBV4-3	TRBD2	TRBJ2-3	CASSLYRDYTDTQYF	TGCGCCAGCAGCCTCTACCGGGACTACACAGATACGCAGTATTTT
-	TRBV14	TRBD2	TRBJ2-7	CASSLGLGKYEQYF	TGTGCCAGCAGCCTGGGACTAGGGAAATACGAGCAGTACTTC
-	TRBV21-1	-	TRBJ2-1	CASSKTRVAGVHGNEQFF	TGTGCCAGCAGCAAAACTAGAGTAGCGGGAGTTCACGGAAATGAGCAGTTCTTC
-	TRBV18	TRBD1	TRBJ2-6	CASSPGQSSGANVLTF	TGTGCCAGCTCACCGGGACAGTCCTCTGGGGCCAACGTCCTGACTTTC
-	TRBV7-2	TRBD2	TRBJ2-2	CASIWTSGGAAGELFF	TGTGCCAGCATCTGGACTAGCGGGGGGGCCGCCGGGGAGCTGTTTTTT
-	TRBV5-1	-	TRBJ2-3	CASSHLGTAQLGTQYF	TGCGCCAGCAGCCACCTGGGTACTGCTCAGCTTGGTACGCAGTATTTT
few	TRBV6-5	-	TRBJ1-2	CASSIPGHPNYGYTF	TGTGCCAGCAGCATTCCGGGACACCCTAACTATGGCTACACCTTC
-	TRBV27	-	TRBJ2-1	CASSLTPGHLPSYNEQFF	TGTGCCAGCAGCCTCACACCGGGACACCTTCCCTCCTACAATGAGCAGTTCTTC
-	TRBV30	TRBD2	TRBJ2-1	CAWINRGGTSGRGVSYNEQFF	TGTGCCTGGATTAACAGGGGGGGGACTAGCGGGAGAGGGGTCTCCTACAATGAGCAGTTCTTC
-	TRBV7-7	TRBD1	TRBJ1-4	CASGIGTDNEKLFF	TGTGCTAGCGGTATAGGGACAGATAATGAAAAACTGTTTTTT
-	TRBV9	-	TRBJ2-1	CASSVIPGIYNEQFF	TGTGCCAGCAGCGTAATCCCCGGGATATACAATGAGCAGTTCTTC
-	TRBV25-1	-	TRBJ1-2	CASNRGSGFGYTF	TGTGCCAGTAACCGGGGCAGCGGCTTTGGCTACACCTTC
once	TRBV5-6	-	TRBJ2-6	CASSLSISGANVLTF	TGTGCCAGCAGCTTAAGCATCTCTGGGGCCAACGTCCTGACTTTC
-	TRBV11-3	TRBD1	TRBJ1-2	CASSSRDRGWNGYTF	TGTGCCAGCAGCTCCCGGGACAGGGGATGGAATGGCTACACCTTC
-	TRBV2	-	TRBJ1-4	CASRKTGNNEKLFF	TGTGCCAGCAGAAAAACAGGGAATAATGAAAAACTGTTTTTT
-	TRBV30	-	TRBJ1-5	CAWSVNGGPNQPQHF	TGTGCCTGGAGTGTAAATGGGGGGCCCAATCAGCCCCAGCATTTT
-	TRBV11-2	TRBD1	TRBJ2-5	CASSFRQGQETQYF	TGTGCCAGCAGCTTTCGACAGGGCCAAGAGACCCAGTACTTC
-	TRBV6-5	-	TRBJ1-2	CASSSDARQPFYGYTF	TGTGCCAGCAGTTCGGACGCGCGACAGCCTTTCTATGGCTACACCTTC
-	TRBV4-1	-	TRBJ1-5	CASSPFQGSNQPQHF	TGCGCCAGCAGCCCATTCCAGGGGAGCAATCAGCCCCAGCATTTT
-	TRBV27	-	TRBJ1-2	CASSLSRGYGYTF	TGTGCCAGCAGTTTATCTCGGGGGTACGGCTACACCTTC
few	TRBV6-4	-	TRBJ1-1	CASSEDENTEAFF	TGTGCCAGCAGTGAAGACGAGAACACTGAAGCTTTCTTT
-	TRBV7-2	TRBD1	TRBJ1-2	CASSLAGTDYGYTF	TGTGCCAGCAGCTTAGCCGGGACAGATTATGGCTACACCTTC
-	TRBV5-1	-	TRBJ2-5	CASRAYLGSETQYF	TGCGCCAGCAGGGCGTACCTCGGTTCGGAGACCCAGTACTTC
-	TRBV4-1	TRBD1	TRBJ1-5	CASSQGTGYRGHQPQHF	TGCGCCAGCAGCCAAGGTACCGGCTACAGGGGGCATCAGCCCCAGCATTTT